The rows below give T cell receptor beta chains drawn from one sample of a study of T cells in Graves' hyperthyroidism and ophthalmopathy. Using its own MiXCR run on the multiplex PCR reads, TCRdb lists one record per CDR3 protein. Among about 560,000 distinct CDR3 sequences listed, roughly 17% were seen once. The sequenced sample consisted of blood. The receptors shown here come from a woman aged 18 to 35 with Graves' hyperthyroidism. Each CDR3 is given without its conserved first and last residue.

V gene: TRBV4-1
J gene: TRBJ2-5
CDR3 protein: ASSPPTQETQY

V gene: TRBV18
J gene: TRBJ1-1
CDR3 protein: ASSPEGNTEAL

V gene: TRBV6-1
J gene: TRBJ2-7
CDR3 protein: ASSYVRLTKGWEQY

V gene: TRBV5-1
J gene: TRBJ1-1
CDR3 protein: ASSFEGVPEAF

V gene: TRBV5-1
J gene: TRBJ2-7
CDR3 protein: ASSPEGGRYEQY

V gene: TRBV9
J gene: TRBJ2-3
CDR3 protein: ASSPEFRPGLGTDTQY

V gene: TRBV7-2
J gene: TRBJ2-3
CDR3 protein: ASSVDGHYRTDTQY

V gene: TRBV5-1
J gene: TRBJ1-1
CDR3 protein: ASSSWTGEGTEAF

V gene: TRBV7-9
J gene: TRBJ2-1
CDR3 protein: ASSPSSEQF

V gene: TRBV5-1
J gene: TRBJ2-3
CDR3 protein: ASSLGGGVTLLDTQY

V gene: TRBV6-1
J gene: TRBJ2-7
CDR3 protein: ASSSQWDPYEQY

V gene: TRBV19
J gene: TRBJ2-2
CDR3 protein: ASSQLQGLAVTGELF

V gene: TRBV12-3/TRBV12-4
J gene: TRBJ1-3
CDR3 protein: ASSPFTGGLNTIY

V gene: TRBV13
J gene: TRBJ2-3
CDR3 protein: ASSLGAFTDTQY

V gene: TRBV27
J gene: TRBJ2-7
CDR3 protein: ASRGTGLSYEQY

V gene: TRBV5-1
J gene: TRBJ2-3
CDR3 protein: ANKIPPPPDTQY

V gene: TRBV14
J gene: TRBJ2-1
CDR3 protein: ASSQGTDLLVHNEQF

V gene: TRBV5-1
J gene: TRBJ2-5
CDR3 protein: ASSSQGGAMETQY

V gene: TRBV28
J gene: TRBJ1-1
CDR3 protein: ASSPSLSEAF

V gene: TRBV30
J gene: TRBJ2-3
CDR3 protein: AWSVSSGRSDTQY

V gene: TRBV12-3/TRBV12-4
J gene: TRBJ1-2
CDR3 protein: ASSLMQAYGYT

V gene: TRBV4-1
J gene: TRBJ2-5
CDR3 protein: ASSRTPGQRQETQY

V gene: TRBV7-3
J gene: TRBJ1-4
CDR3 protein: ASSIHGTSEKLF

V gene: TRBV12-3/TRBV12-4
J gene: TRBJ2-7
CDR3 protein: ASSEGLVIYEQY

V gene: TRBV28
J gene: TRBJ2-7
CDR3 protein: ASSLSRAISGIGEQY

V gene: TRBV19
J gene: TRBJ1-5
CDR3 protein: ASNRGRKGGQPQH

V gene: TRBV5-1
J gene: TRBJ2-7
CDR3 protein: ASSLSPSSNEQY

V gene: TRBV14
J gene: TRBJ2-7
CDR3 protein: ASSQKLAGIPYEQY

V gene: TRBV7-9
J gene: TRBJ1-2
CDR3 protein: ASSFRSVDRVYGYT

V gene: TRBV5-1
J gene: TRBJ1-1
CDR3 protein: ASGEGYTEAF

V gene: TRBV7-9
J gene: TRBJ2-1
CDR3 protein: ASSLVRGSYNEQF

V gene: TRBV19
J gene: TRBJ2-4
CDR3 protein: ASAPTSGGAGNIQY

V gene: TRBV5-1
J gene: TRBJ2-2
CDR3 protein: ASSPNLAGLTGELF

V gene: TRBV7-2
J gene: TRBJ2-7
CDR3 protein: ASRGGLADYEQY

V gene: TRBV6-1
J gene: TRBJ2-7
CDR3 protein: ASIRAPAGPGLAGGPSYEQY

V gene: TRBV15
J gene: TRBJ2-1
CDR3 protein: ATSRVSPGPNNEQF

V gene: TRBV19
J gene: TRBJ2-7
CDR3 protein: ASSPNIDYEQY

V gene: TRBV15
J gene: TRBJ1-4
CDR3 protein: ATSGNPHRLLNEKLF

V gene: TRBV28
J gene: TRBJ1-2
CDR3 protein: ASIGQGRNYGYT

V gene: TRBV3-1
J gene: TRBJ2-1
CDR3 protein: ASSQEGDEQF

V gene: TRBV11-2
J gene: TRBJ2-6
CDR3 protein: ASSSRFSGANVLT

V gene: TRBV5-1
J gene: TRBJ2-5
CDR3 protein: ASSLARGPKRTQY

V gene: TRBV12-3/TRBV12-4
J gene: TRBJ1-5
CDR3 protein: ASSLQGRNQPQH

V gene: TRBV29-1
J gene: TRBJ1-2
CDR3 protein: SVDKQGAHGYT

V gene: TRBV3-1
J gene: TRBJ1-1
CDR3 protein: ASAEGTGAVNTEAF

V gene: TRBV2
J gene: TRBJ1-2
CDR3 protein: ASSAGDIFNYGYT

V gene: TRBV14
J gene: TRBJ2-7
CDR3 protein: ASSIGGTSYEQY

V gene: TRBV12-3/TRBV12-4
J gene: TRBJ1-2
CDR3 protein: ASSLSAGTANYGYT

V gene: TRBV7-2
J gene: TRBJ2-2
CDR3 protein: ASSLTSGLLGGELF

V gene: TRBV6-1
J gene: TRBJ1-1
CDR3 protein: ASRDRVSTEAF

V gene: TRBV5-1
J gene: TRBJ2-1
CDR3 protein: ASSLGLINNEQF

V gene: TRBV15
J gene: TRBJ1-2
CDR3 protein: ATSRVKSNYGYT

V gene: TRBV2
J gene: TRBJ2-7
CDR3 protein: ASSVSGPREY

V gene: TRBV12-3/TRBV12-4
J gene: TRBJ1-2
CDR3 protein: ASRKPASFGYT

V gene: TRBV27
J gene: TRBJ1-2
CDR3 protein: ASSLSGASGGYT

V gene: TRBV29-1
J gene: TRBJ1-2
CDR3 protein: SVDRQGSYGYT

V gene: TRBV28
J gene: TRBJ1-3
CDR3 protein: ASSLSRANGNTIY

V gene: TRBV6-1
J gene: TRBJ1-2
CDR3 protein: ASRRDRAYGYT

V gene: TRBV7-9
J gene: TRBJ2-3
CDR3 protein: ASSSSDTQY

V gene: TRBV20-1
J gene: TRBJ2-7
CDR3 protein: SARGTGTHEQY